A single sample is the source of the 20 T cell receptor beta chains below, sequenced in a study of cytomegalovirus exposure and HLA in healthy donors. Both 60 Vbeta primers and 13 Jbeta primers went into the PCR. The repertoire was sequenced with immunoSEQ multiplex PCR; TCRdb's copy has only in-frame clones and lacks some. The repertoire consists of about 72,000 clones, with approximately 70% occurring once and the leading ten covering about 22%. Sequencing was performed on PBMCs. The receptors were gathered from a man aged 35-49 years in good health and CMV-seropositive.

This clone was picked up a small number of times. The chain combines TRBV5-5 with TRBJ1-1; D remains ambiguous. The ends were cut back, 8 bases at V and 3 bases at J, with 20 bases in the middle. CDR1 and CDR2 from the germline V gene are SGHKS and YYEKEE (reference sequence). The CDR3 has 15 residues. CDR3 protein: CASGLGGQFDTEAFF. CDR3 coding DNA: TGTGCCAGTGGTTTGGGAGGGCAGTTTGACACTGAAGCTTTCTTT. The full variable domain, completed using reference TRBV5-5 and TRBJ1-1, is DAGVTQSPTHLIKTRGQQVTLRCSPISGHKSVSWYQQVLGQGPQFIFQYYEKEERGRGNFPDRFSARQFPNYSSELNVNALLLGDSALYLCASGLGGQFDTEAFFGQGTRLTVV.

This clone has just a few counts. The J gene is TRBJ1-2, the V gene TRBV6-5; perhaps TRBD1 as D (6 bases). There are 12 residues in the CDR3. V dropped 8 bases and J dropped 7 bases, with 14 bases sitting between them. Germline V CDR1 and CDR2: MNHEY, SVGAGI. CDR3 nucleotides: TGTGCCAGCCGGACAGATCCTGGTGGCTACACCTTC. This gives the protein CASRTDPGGYTF.

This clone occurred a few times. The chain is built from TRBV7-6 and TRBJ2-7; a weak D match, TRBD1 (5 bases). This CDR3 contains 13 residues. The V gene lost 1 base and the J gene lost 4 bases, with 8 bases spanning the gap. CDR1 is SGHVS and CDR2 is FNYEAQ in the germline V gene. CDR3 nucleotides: TGTGCCAGCAGCTTAGATGACAGTTACGAGCAGTACTTC. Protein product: CASSLDDSYEQYF.

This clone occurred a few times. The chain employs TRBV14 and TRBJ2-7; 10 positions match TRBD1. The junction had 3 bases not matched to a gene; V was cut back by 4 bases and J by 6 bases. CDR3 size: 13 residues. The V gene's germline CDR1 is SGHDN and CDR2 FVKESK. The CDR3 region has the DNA TGTGCCAGCAGCCGAGGGACAGGGGCCGAGCAGTACTTC. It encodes CASSRGTGAEQYF.

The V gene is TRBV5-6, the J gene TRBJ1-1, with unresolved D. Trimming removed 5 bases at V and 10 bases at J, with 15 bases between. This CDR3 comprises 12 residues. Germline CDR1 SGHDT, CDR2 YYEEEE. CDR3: CASRSDNELAFF. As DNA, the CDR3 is TGTGCCAGCAGGTCCGACAATGAACTAGCTTTCTTT. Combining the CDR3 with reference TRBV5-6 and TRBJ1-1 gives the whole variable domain DAGVTQSPTHLIKTRGQQVTLRCSPKSGHDTVSWYQQALGQGPQFIFQYYEEEERQRGNFPDRFSGHQFPNYSSELNVNALLLGDSALYLCASRSDNELAFFGQGTRLTVV.

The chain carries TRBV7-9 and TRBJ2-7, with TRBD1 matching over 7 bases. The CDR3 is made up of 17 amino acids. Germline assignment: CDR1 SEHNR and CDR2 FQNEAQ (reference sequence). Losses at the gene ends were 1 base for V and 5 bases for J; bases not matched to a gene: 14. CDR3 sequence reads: CASSLGDGQAISHEQYF. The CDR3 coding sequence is TGTGCCAGCAGCTTAGGGGACGGACAGGCCATTTCCCACGAGCAGTACTTC.

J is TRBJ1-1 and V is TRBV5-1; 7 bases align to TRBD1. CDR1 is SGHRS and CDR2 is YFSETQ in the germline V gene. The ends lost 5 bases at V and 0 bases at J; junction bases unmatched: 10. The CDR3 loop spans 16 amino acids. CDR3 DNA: TGCGCCAGCAGGTATAATGCCGGACAGGTGAACACTGAAGCTTTCTTT. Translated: CASRYNAGQVNTEAFF.

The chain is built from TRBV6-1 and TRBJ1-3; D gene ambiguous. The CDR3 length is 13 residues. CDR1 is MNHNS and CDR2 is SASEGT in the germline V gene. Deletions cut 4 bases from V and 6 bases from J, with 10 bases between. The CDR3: CASSGGVTNTIYF. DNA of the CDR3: TGTGCCAGCAGTGGGGGAGTCACAAACACCATATATTTT.

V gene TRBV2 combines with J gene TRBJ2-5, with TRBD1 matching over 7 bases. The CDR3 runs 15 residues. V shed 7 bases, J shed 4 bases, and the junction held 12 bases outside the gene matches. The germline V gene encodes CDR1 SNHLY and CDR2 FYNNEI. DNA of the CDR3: TGTGCCAGCAAGCCAACCAGGGGGTTCGTAGAGACCCAGTACTTC. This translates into CASKPTRGFVETQYF.

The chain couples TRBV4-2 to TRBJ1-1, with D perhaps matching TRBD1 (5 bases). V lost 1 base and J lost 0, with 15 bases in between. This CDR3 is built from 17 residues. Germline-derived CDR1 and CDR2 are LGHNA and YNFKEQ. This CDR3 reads CASSQVRGNGLNTEAFF. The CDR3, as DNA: TGTGCCAGCAGCCAAGTGCGGGGCAATGGGCTGAACACTGAAGCTTTCTTT.

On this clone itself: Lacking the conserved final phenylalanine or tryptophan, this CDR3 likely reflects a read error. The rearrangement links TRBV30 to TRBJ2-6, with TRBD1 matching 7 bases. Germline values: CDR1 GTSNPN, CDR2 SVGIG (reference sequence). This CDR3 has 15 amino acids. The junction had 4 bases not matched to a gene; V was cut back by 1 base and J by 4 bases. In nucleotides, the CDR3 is TGTGCCTGGAGTGCTGAGGGGGCAGGGGCCAACGTCCTGACTGTC. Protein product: CAWSAEGAGANVLTV.

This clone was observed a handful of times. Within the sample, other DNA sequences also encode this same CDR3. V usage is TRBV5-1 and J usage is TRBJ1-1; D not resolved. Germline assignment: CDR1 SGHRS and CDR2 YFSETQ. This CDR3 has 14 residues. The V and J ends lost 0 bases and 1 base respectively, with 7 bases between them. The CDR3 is CASSLVPGNTEAFF. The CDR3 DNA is TGCGCCAGCAGCTTGGTTCCAGGGAACACTGAAGCTTTCTTT. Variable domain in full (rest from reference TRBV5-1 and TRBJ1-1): KAGVTQTPRYLIKTRGQQVTLSCSPISGHRSVSWYQQTPGQGLQFLFEYFSETQRNKGNFPGRFSGRQFSNSRSEMNVSTLELGDSALYLCASSLVPGNTEAFFGQGTRLTVV.

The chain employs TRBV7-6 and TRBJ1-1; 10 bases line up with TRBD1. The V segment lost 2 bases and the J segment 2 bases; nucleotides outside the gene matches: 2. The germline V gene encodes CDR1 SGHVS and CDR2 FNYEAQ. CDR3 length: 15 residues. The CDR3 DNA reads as TGTGCCAGCAGCTTATGGACAGGGGGTAACACTGAAGCTTTCTTT. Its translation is CASSLWTGGNTEAFF.

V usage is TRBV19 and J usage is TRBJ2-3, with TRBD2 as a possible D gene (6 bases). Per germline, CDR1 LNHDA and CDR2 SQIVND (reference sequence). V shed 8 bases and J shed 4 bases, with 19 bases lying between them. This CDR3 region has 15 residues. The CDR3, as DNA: TGTGCCAGTCATGGTCTGGGAGGAGGATCAGATACGCAGTATTTT. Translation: CASHGLGGGSDTQYF.

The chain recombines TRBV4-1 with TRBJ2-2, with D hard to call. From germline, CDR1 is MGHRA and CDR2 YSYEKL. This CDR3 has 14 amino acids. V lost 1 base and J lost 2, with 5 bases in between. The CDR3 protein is CASSQGANTGELFF. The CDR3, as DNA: TGCGCCAGCAGCCAAGGAGCAAACACCGGGGAGCTGTTTTTT.

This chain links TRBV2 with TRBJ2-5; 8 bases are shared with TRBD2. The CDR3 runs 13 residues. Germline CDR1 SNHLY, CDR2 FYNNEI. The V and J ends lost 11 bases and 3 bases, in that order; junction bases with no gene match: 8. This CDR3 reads CAGALLAEETQYF. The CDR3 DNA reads TGTGCCGGCGCCCTACTAGCGGAAGAGACCCAGTACTTC. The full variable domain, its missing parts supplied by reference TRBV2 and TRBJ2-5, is EPEVTQTPSHQVTQMGQEVILRCVPISNHLYFYWYRQILGQKVEFLVSFYNNEISEKSEIFDDQFSVERPDGSNFTLKIRSTKLEDSAMYFCAGALLAEETQYFGPGTRLLVL.

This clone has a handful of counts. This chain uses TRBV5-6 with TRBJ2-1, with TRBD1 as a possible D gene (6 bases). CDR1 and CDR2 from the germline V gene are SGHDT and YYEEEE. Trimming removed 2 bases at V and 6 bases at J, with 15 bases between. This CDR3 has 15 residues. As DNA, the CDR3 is TGTGCCAGCAGCTTTAGGGGGTTGTTTGGCAATGAGCAGTTCTTC. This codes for CASSFRGLFGNEQFF.

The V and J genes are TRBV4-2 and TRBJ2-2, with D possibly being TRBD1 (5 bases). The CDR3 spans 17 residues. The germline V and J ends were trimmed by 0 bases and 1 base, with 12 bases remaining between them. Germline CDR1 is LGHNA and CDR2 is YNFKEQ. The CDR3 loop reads CASSQDQAGLNTGELFF. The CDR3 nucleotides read TGTGCCAGCAGCCAAGATCAGGCAGGGCTGAACACCGGGGAGCTGTTTTTT.

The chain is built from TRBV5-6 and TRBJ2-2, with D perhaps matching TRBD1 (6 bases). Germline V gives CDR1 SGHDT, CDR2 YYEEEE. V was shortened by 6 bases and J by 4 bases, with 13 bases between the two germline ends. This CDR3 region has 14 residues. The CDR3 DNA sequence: TGTGCCAGCACCCGGGACATGGGCACCGGGGAGCTGTTTTTT. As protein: CASTRDMGTGELFF.

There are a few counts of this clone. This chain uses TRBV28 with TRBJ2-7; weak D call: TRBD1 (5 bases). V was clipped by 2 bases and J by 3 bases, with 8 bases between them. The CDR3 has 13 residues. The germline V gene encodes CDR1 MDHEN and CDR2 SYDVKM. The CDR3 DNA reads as TGTGCCAGCAGTTTACCACAGGTCTACGAGCAGTACTTC. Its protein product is CASSLPQVYEQYF.